The rows below give T cell receptor beta chains drawn from one sample of a study of shared clonotypes between healthy human individuals. TCRdb keeps only in-frame clones here, not all; method: immunoSEQ multiplex PCR. The repertoire holds 450,000 to 500,000 clones, with 70% to 80% as singletons. Sequencing used PBMCs. Source of these receptors: a woman aged 40 to 49 in good health. Some clones in this sample may be carry-over from other donors' samples. Each CDR3 is given with its conserved first and last residue. Fields, in order: CDR3 length, D gene, J gene, clone size, V gene, CDR3 protein, CDR3 DNA. A D gene is named only where the DNA matches it firmly. Where a row states a size, it is once, few, many or the class of an expanded clone; other rows omit it.

>17|TRBD2|TRBJ2-1|once|TRBV7-3
CASRTGTVAGGYNEQFF
TGTGCCAGCAGGACCGGGACAGTAGCGGGAGGCTACAATGAGCAGTTCTTC
>12|-|TRBJ2-7|-|TRBV10-1
CASSDPGYEQYF
TGCGCCAGCAGTGATCCTGGCTACGAGCAGTACTTC
>14|TRBD1|TRBJ2-5|-|TRBV29-1
CSVVDRGRGETQYF
TGCAGCGTCGTGGACAGGGGGCGCGGAGAGACCCAGTACTTC
>16|TRBD1|TRBJ1-2|once|TRBV18
CASSPASTGGGYGYTF
TGTGCCAGCTCACCCGCCTCGACAGGGGGCGGCTATGGCTACACCTTC
>15|TRBD2|TRBJ2-4|-|TRBV28
CASNEWEGTKNIQYF
TGTGCCAGCAACGAGTGGGAGGGGACCAAAAACATTCAGTACTTC
>16|TRBD1|TRBJ1-2|-|TRBV5-8
CASSSGTGGLYGGYTF
TGTGCCAGCAGCTCCGGGACAGGGGGCCTCTATGGTGGCTACACCTTC
>14|-|TRBJ2-2|many|TRBV9
CASSSVFGTGELFF
TGTGCCAGTAGTAGCGTGTTCGGCACCGGGGAGCTGTTTTTT
>15|-|TRBJ2-7|-|TRBV25-1
CASSPGVRGSYEQYF
TGTGCCAGCAGTCCCGGAGTCCGGGGTTCCTACGAGCAGTACTTC
>15|-|TRBJ1-3|-|TRBV21-1
CASSKVPGLRNTIYF
TGTGCCAGCAGCAAAGTCCCGGGTCTGCGAAACACCATATATTTT
>15|TRBD1|TRBJ2-6|-|TRBV7-9
CASSQTGTGANVLTF
TGTGCCAGCAGCCAGACAGGGACCGGGGCCAACGTCCTGACTTTC
>15|TRBD2|TRBJ2-7|-|TRBV2
CASDGTSGSLNEQYF
TGTGCCAGCGATGGGACTAGCGGGAGTCTAAACGAGCAGTACTTC
>14|TRBD2|TRBJ2-7|-|TRBV30
CAWGGLAGLYEQYF
TGTGCCTGGGGGGGACTAGCGGGTCTCTACGAGCAGTACTTC
>15|-|TRBJ2-4|-|TRBV28
CASSLLGSGENIQYF
TGTGCCAGCAGTTTACTCGGGAGTGGAGAAAACATTCAGTACTTC
>14|TRBD1|TRBJ1-3|-|TRBV10-3
CAIRPDRAGNTIYF
TGTGCCATCAGGCCGGACAGGGCCGGAAACACCATATATTTT
>13|-|TRBJ1-1|-|TRBV29-1
CSVEQAVNTEAFF
TGCAGCGTTGAACAGGCCGTGAACACTGAAGCTTTCTTT
>14|TRBD1|TRBJ2-7|few|TRBV29-1
CSVVTDRGFYEQYF
TGCAGCGTTGTAACGGACAGGGGGTTCTACGAGCAGTACTTC
>13|TRBD1|TRBJ2-7|once|TRBV2
CASRRQGTYEQYF
TGTGCCAGCAGGAGACAGGGAACCTACGAGCAGTACTTC
>15|TRBD1|TRBJ2-7|-|TRBV6-1
CASSEAEDRDYEQYF
TGTGCCAGCAGTGAAGCGGAGGACAGGGACTACGAGCAGTACTTC
>16|TRBD2|TRBJ2-2|once|TRBV9
CASSGLAGGWTGELFF
TGTGCCAGCAGCGGACTAGCGGGAGGTTGGACCGGGGAGCTGTTTTTT
>15|-|TRBJ2-5|-|TRBV5-4
CASSPVGRVQETQYF
TGTGCCAGCAGCCCTGTGGGCAGGGTGCAAGAGACCCAGTACTTC
>17|TRBD1|TRBJ2-1|-|TRBV7-8
CASSASHIRDRGREQFF
TGTGCCAGCAGCGCATCGCACATCCGGGACAGGGGGCGTGAGCAGTTCTTC
>13|TRBD1|TRBJ1-5|-|TRBV29-1
CSVRQGANQPQHF
TGCAGCGTAAGACAGGGGGCGAATCAGCCCCAGCATTTT
>14|TRBD1|TRBJ1-2|-|TRBV28
CASSPGTGNYGYTF
TGTGCCAGCAGTCCTGGGACAGGGAACTATGGCTACACCTTC
>13|-|TRBJ1-2|-|TRBV18
CASSEGPGYGYTF
TGTGCCAGCTCAGAGGGGCCGGGCTATGGCTACACCTTC
>18|-|TRBJ1-1|-|TRBV7-5
CVRSLADASVEKNTEAFF
TGTGTCAGAAGCTTGGCCGACGCCTCGGTGGAAAAAAACACTGAAGCTTTCTTT
>13|TRBD1|TRBJ1-5|-|TRBV19
CASSRDSDQPQHF
TGTGCCAGTAGCAGGGACAGCGATCAGCCCCAGCATTTT
>17|-|TRBJ1-4|-|TRBV5-1
CASSLSSGGATNEKLFF
TGCGCCAGCAGCTTGTCCTCTGGGGGGGCAACTAATGAAAAACTGTTTTTT
>15|-|TRBJ2-7|-|TRBV28
CASSFSLSGVAEQYF
TGTGCCAGCAGTTTCTCCCTTTCGGGAGTAGCCGAGCAGTACTTC
>15|-|TRBJ1-5|-|TRBV4-2
CASSQARGYNQPQHF
TGTGCCAGCAGCCAAGCCAGGGGATACAATCAGCCCCAGCATTTT